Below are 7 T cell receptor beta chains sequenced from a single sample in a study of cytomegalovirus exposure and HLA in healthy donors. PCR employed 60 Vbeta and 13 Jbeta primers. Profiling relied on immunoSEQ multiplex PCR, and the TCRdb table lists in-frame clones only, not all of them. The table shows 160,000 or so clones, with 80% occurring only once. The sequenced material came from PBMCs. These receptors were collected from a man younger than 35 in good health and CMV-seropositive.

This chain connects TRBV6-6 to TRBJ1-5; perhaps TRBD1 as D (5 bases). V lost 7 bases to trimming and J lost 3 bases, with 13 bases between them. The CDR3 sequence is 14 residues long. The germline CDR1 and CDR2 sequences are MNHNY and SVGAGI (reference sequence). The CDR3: CASNRGNTNQPQHF. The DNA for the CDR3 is TGTGCCAGCAATCGGGGGAATACCAATCAGCCCCAGCATTTT.

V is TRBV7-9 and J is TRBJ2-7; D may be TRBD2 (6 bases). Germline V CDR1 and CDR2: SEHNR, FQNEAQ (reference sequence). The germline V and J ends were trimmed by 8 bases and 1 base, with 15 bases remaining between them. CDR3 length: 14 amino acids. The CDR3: CASGRDLVSYEQYF. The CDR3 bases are TGTGCCAGCGGCCGGGACTTGGTTTCCTACGAGCAGTACTTC.

The CDR3 loop reads CASSESGFGYNSPLHF. DNA for the CDR3: TGTGCCAGCAGTGAATCAGGGTTTGGGTATAATTCACCCCTCCACTTT. The genes are TRBV25-1 and TRBJ1-6; TRBD1 is a possible D gene (5 bases). V dropped 1 base and J dropped 4 bases, with 11 bases sitting between them. CDR1 is MGHDK, CDR2 SYGVNS, per germline. This CDR3 has 16 residues.

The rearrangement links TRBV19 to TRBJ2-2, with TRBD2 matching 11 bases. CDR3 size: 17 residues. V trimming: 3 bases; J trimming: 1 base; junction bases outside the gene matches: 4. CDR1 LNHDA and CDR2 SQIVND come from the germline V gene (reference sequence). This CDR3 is CASSIGSGRVNTGELFF. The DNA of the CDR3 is TGTGCCAGTAGTATTGGTAGCGGGAGGGTGAACACCGGGGAGCTGTTTTTT. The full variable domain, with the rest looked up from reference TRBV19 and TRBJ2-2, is DGGITQSPKYLFRKEGQNVTLSCEQNLNHDAMYWYRQDPGQGLRLIYYSQIVNDFQKGDIAEGYSVSREKKESFPLTVTSAQKNPTAFYLCASSIGSGRVNTGELFFGEGSRLTVL.

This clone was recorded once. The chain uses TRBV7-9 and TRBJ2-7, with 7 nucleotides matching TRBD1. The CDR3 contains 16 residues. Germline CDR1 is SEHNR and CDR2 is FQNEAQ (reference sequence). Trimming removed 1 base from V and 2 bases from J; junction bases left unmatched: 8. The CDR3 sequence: CASSLGQGTVPYEQYF. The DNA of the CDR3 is TGTGCCAGCAGCTTAGGACAGGGTACGGTACCCTACGAGCAGTACTTC.

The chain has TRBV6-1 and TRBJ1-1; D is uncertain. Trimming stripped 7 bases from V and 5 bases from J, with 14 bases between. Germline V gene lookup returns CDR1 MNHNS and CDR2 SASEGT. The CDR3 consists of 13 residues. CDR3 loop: CASKFAGMTEAFF. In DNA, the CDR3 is TGTGCCAGCAAGTTTGCGGGGATGACTGAAGCTTTCTTT.

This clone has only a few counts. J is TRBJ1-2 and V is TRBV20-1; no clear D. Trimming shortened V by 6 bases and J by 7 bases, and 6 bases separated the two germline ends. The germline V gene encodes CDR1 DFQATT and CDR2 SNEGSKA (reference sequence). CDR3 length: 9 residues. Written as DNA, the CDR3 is TGCAGTGCCCCTCCTGGCTACACCTTC. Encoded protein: CSAPPGYTF.